The 32 T cell receptor beta chains below all came from one sample that was sequenced in a study of cytomegalovirus exposure and HLA in healthy donors. Primers for the PCR totalled 60 Vbeta and 13 Jbeta. TCRdb's copy holds only in-frame clones and misses some; the assay was immunoSEQ multiplex PCR. This sample has more than 150,000 clones, with roughly 85% found just once. The source material was PBMCs. Receptors were obtained from a woman aged 18-35 years in good health and CMV-seronegative.

The chain links TRBV19 to TRBJ2-3; D is perhaps TRBD1 (6 bases). CDR1 is LNHDA and CDR2 is SQIVND in the germline V gene (reference sequence). The V end lost 3 bases, the J end lost 0 bases, and 7 bases lay between the germline ends. The CDR3 has 14 amino acids. CDR3 loop: CASSITGSTDTQYF. The CDR3 nucleotides read TGTGCCAGTAGTATCACAGGGAGCACAGATACGCAGTATTTT.

This rearrangement joins TRBV5-1 to TRBJ2-1; TRBD2 agrees at 12 bases. The V segment lost 3 bases and the J segment 4 bases; nucleotides outside the gene matches: 2. This CDR3 contains 15 residues. The germline V gene has CDR1 SGHRS and CDR2 YFSETQ. In DNA form, the CDR3 reads TGCGCCAGCAGCTCGACTAGCGGGGGTTACAATGAGCAGTTCTTC. It yields the protein CASSSTSGGYNEQFF.

The V and J genes are TRBV4-2 and TRBJ2-3, with 9 bases fitting TRBD2. Germline V gene lookup returns CDR1 LGHNA and CDR2 YNFKEQ. The CDR3 runs to 16 residues. Germline trimming cut 3 bases from V and 4 bases from J; bases unmatched to any gene: 8. The CDR3 nucleotides read TGTGCCAGCAGCCAGCCACCGGGACTAGCTTCAGATACGCAGTATTTT. This translates into CASSQPPGLASDTQYF.

The V and J genes are TRBV28 and TRBJ2-5; the D gene is possibly TRBD2 (6 bases). Trimming took off 2 bases at V and 5 bases at J, with 30 bases between the two ends. The CDR3 has 20 amino acids. The germline V gene has CDR1 MDHEN and CDR2 SYDVKM. The CDR3 bases are TGTGCCAGCAGTTTAGGTCTTAGAGGAGGGGCGAGTAGGAATAGGGAGACCCAGTACTTC. It encodes CASSLGLRGGASRNRETQYF.

The chain is built from TRBV5-8 and TRBJ2-5; unclear D gene. This CDR3 is 14 amino acids long. The ends were cut back, 4 bases at V and 1 base at J, with 11 bases in the middle. Germline lookup yields CDR1 SGHTS and CDR2 YDEGEE. The CDR3 bases are TGTGCCAGCAGCCTGACATTTTTCCAAGAGACCCAGTACTTC. This codes for CASSLTFFQETQYF.

The rearrangement joins TRBV4-3 to TRBJ1-4; D possibly corresponds to TRBD1 (5 bases). CDR1 is LGHNA, CDR2 YSLEER, per germline. Trimming shortened V by 0 bases and J by 3 bases, and 11 bases separated the two germline ends. The CDR3 is 16 amino acids. The DNA of the CDR3 is TGCGCCAGCAGCCAAGATGCCACAGGCCCTAATGAAAAACTGTTTTTT. Translation: CASSQDATGPNEKLFF.

The chain has TRBV4-2 and TRBJ2-2, with D perhaps TRBD2 (6 bases). The CDR3 consists of 15 residues. V was pared by 0 bases and J by 5 bases, with 10 bases between. From germline, CDR1 is LGHNA and CDR2 YNFKEQ. The CDR3 reads CASSQDGGGTGELFF. The CDR3 DNA is TGTGCCAGCAGCCAAGATGGCGGAGGGACCGGGGAGCTGTTTTTT.

The table lists this clone with a count of one. This chain uses TRBV6-1 with TRBJ2-5, with 9 bases identical to TRBD2. This CDR3 contains 15 residues. The V and J ends lost 8 bases and 3 bases, in that order; junction bases with no gene match: 10. CDR1 and CDR2 (germline): MNHNS, SASEGT. The CDR3 sequence is CASFMLAGFEETQYF. DNA for the CDR3: TGTGCCAGCTTCATGCTAGCGGGATTCGAAGAGACCCAGTACTTC.

Of note for this clone: One junction end does not reproduce the germline sequence, and a read error may be involved. The chain joins TRBV7-9 to TRBJ2-7, with 7 bases fitting TRBD1. This CDR3 is 16 amino acids long. CDR1 is SEHNR, CDR2 FQNEAQ, per germline (reference sequence). The CDR3 DNA follows: TGTTCCAGCAGCTCACAGGCCGGGACAGTCCCCTACGAGCAGTACTTC. Protein sequence: CSSSSQAGTVPYEQYF.

The chain links TRBV7-2 to TRBJ2-3; 9 positions match TRBD1. The junction had 5 bases not matched to a gene; V was cut back by 5 bases and J by 2 bases. CDR3 length: 15 residues. From germline, CDR1 is SGHTA and CDR2 FQGNSA. DNA of the CDR3: TGTGCCAGCAGCCCCCGGGACAGGGCCACAGATACGCAGTATTTT. Translated: CASSPRDRATDTQYF.

This clone appeared a few times. The chain carries TRBV27 and TRBJ1-2; TRBD1 matches 7 bases. The CDR3 is 14 amino acids. Per the germline V gene, CDR1 is MNHEY and CDR2 is SMNVEV (reference sequence). V trimming: 5 bases; J trimming: 4 bases; junction bases outside the gene matches: 7. CDR3 protein: CASSHRQGFYGYTF. Here the CDR3 DNA reads TGTGCCAGCAGTCACCGACAGGGCTTCTATGGCTACACCTTC.

The chain employs TRBV6-5 and TRBJ1-2; D call uncertain. CDR1 and CDR2 from the germline V gene are MNHEY and SVGAGI. This CDR3 region has 15 residues. The germline V and J ends were trimmed by 5 bases and 5 bases, with 18 bases remaining between them. In nucleotides, the CDR3 is TGTGCCAGCAGTCAAACCCCCCCCGACACATATGGCTACACCTTC. Translation gives CASSQTPPDTYGYTF.

This chain uses TRBV7-2 with TRBJ2-1, with D possibly matching TRBD2 (5 bases). V lost 2 bases and J 8 bases, leaving 13 bases between the germline ends. The CDR3 loop spans 14 amino acids. Germline assignment: CDR1 SGHTA and CDR2 FQGNSA. The DNA for the CDR3 is TGTGCCAGCAGCTTATGGAGTAACGGGGATGAGCAGTTCTTC. This translates into CASSLWSNGDEQFF.

This chain joins TRBV29-1 and TRBJ2-5; D is unresolved. The J call could be wrong; TRBJ2-7 is a better fit for the DNA end. This CDR3 is built from 10 residues. Germline CDR1 SQVTM, CDR2 ANQGSEA. CDR3: CSVQSYEQYF. As DNA, the CDR3 is TGCAGCGTACAGTCCTACGAGCAGTACTTC.

CDR3 loop: CAISESVAKETQYF. The CDR3 region has the DNA TGTGCCATCAGTGAGTCGGTAGCCAAAGAGACCCAGTACTTC. The V gene is TRBV10-3, the J gene TRBJ2-5, with D hard to call. The germline gives CDR1 ENHRY, CDR2 SYGVKD. Trimming removed 0 bases from V and 3 bases from J, with 8 bases in between. This CDR3 is built from 14 residues.

The J gene is TRBJ1-4, the V gene TRBV4-1; TRBD1 matches at 7 bases. With V trimmed by 4 bases and J by 0 bases, 5 bases remained unmatched. Germline V lookup: CDR1 MGHRA, CDR2 YSYEKL. The CDR3 consists of 16 residues. Written as DNA, the CDR3 is TGCGCCAGCAGCCCAGGGACAGCCTCAACTAATGAAAAACTGTTTTTT. As protein: CASSPGTASTNEKLFF.

This rearrangement joins TRBV2 to TRBJ2-3; 16 bases agree with TRBD2. V lost 5 bases to trimming and J lost 4 bases; unmatched junction nucleotides: 9. The CDR3 loop spans 18 amino acids. The germline CDR1 and CDR2 sequences are SNHLY and FYNNEI. CDR3 nucleotide sequence: TGTGCCAGCAGTCTCCTTCCGGGACTAGCGGGAGGGGCAGATACGCAGTATTTT. Protein product: CASSLLPGLAGGADTQYF.

The chain couples TRBV19 to TRBJ2-7, with D possibly TRBD1 on 6 matching bases. This CDR3 spans 14 amino acids. V was trimmed by 8 bases and J by 5 bases, leaving 19 bases between them. CDR1 and CDR2 (germline): LNHDA, SQIVND (reference sequence). The CDR3 loop reads CASAGAFGGNEQYF. The CDR3 region has the DNA TGTGCCAGTGCAGGGGCCTTTGGGGGCAACGAGCAGTACTTC.

The chain employs TRBV30 and TRBJ1-1, with 7 bases that match TRBD1. With 5 bases clipped from V and 4 bases from J, the junction kept 7 bases outside the gene matches. This CDR3 region has 13 residues. The germline V gene has CDR1 GTSNPN and CDR2 SVGIG (reference sequence). CDR3 sequence: CAWAWAGGTEAFF. In nucleotides, the CDR3 is TGTGCCTGGGCTTGGGCAGGGGGCACTGAAGCTTTCTTT.

The chain couples TRBV7-9 to TRBJ1-6, with D perhaps matching TRBD1 (5 bases). The CDR3 totals 16 residues. V gave up 2 bases and J gave up 6 bases, with 14 bases separating them. Per germline, CDR1 SEHNR and CDR2 FQNEAQ (reference sequence). As DNA, the CDR3 is TGTGCCAGCAGCTTACCTTCGGGGGACCCTAATTCACCCCTCCACTTT. It yields the protein CASSLPSGDPNSPLHF. The whole variable domain, remainder taken from reference TRBV7-9 and TRBJ1-6, is DTGVSQNPRHKITKRGQNVTFRCDPISEHNRLYWYRQTLGQGPEFLTYFQNEAQLEKSRLLSDRFSAERPKGSFSTLEIQRTEQGDSAMYLCASSLPSGDPNSPLHFGNGTRLTVT.

The gene calls are TRBV28 and TRBJ1-5; tentatively, D is TRBD1 (5 bases). Trimming left V 6 bases short and J 2 bases short, with 5 bases between. Germline V gene lookup returns CDR1 MDHEN and CDR2 SYDVKM. The CDR3 has 12 amino acids. CDR3 DNA: TGTGCCAGCAGAGGGGGCAATCAGCCCCAGCATTTT. Translated, it gives CASRGGNQPQHF.

The chain employs TRBV27 and TRBJ2-7; tentatively, D is TRBD2 (5 bases). The CDR3 has 14 residues. V shed 6 bases and J shed 3 bases, with 15 bases lying between them. The germline V gene encodes CDR1 MNHEY and CDR2 SMNVEV (reference sequence). The CDR3 bases are TGTGCCAGCAGCGCGGACTCCCCCCTCTACGAGCAGTACTTC. It specifies CASSADSPLYEQYF.

This clone was counted once. The gene calls are TRBV10-1 and TRBJ1-2; 10 bases fit TRBD1. Germline V CDR1 and CDR2: WNHNN, SYGVQD (reference sequence). CDR3 length: 17 amino acids. V shed 6 bases and J 6 bases; nucleotides not matched to a gene: 16. CDR3 in DNA: TGCGCCAGCAGAGCTACCAACCTCCGGGACAGGGGCCATGGCTACACCTTC. Protein sequence: CASRATNLRDRGHGYTF.

V and J are TRBV28 and TRBJ1-2; TRBD1 matches 10 bases. Trimming at V came to 6 bases and at J to 7 bases, leaving 8 bases not matched to a gene. Germline CDR1 MDHEN, CDR2 SYDVKM. The length of the CDR3 is 14 residues. The CDR3 DNA reads TGTGCCAGCAGGCCCGGGACAGGGGTGGGTGGCTACACCTTC. It translates to CASRPGTGVGGYTF.

The chain links TRBV27 to TRBJ1-6, with D uncertain. The CDR3 loop spans 16 amino acids. The V end lost 5 bases, the J end lost 0 bases, and 11 bases lay between the germline ends. The germline CDR1 and CDR2 sequences are MNHEY and SMNVEV (reference sequence). DNA of the CDR3: TGTGCCAGCAGTATTTACGGGAGCTCCTATAATTCACCCCTCCACTTT. Translated: CASSIYGSSYNSPLHF.

The genes are TRBV19 and TRBJ2-1; 11 bases match TRBD2. Per germline, CDR1 LNHDA and CDR2 SQIVND (reference sequence). Trimming took 7 bases from V and 5 from J; bases not matched to a gene: 7. The CDR3 loop spans 15 amino acids. The CDR3 sequence is CASTPLAGGHNEQFF. CDR3 in DNA: TGTGCCAGTACTCCCCTAGCGGGGGGCCACAATGAGCAGTTCTTC.

The rearrangement uses TRBV28 and TRBJ1-1; 8 nucleotides align to TRBD1. Germline V lookup: CDR1 MDHEN, CDR2 SYDVKM. V was clipped by 6 bases and J by 4 bases; unmatched bases: 1. The CDR3 consists of 12 residues. CDR3 sequence reads: CASSRGPTEAFF. As DNA, the CDR3 is TGTGCCAGCAGCAGGGGGCCCACTGAAGCTTTCTTT.

The chain carries TRBV9 and TRBJ2-2, with D unresolved. Trimming cost V 0 bases and J 7 bases, with 16 bases left between them. Germline lookup yields CDR1 SGDLS and CDR2 YYNGEE. The length of the CDR3 is 16 residues. The CDR3 nucleotides read TGTGCCAGCAGCGTAGGAAACCTCGCACTCGTCGGGGAGCTGTTTTTT. The encoded protein is CASSVGNLALVGELFF. Full variable domain (missing parts from reference TRBV9 and TRBJ2-2): DSGVTQTPKHLITATGQRVTLRCSPRSGDLSVYWYQQSLDQGLQFLIQYYNGEERAKGNILERFSAQQFPDLHSELNLSSLELGDSALYFCASSVGNLALVGELFFGEGSRLTVL.

The V and J genes are TRBV7-9 and TRBJ2-2, with TRBD2 matching over 13 bases. V lost 5 bases and J lost 6; bases outside the gene matches: 9. Germline V CDR1 and CDR2: SEHNR, FQNEAQ (reference sequence). CDR3 size: 17 residues. The CDR3 sequence: CASSEATSGGQAGELFF. The CDR3 coding sequence is TGTGCCAGCAGCGAGGCGACTAGCGGGGGGCAAGCCGGGGAGCTGTTTTTT. Together with reference TRBV7-9 and TRBJ2-2, the CDR3 gives the full variable domain: DTGVSQNPRHKITKRGQNVTFRCDPISEHNRLYWYRQTLGQGPEFLTYFQNEAQLEKSRLLSDRFSAERPKGSFSTLEIQRTEQGDSAMYLCASSEATSGGQAGELFFGEGSRLTVL.

The chain employs TRBV7-9 and TRBJ1-3; D might be TRBD1 (6 bases). V lost 5 bases to trimming and J lost 0 bases, with 11 bases between them. Germline CDR1 SEHNR, CDR2 FQNEAQ (reference sequence). The CDR3 runs 15 residues. The CDR3 bases are TGTGCCAGCAGCCTCCGGGACAACTCTGGAAACACCATATATTTT. This sequence encodes CASSLRDNSGNTIYF.

The chain uses TRBV4-2 and TRBJ2-1, with D maybe TRBD2 (5 bases). CDR1 LGHNA and CDR2 YNFKEQ come from the germline V gene. V was clipped by 0 bases and J by 4 bases, with 13 bases between them. The CDR3 extends over 16 amino acids. The CDR3 protein is CASSQDAGAAYNEQFF. The CDR3 coding sequence is TGTGCCAGCAGCCAAGACGCAGGAGCGGCTTACAATGAGCAGTTCTTC.

This sequence joins TRBV4-3 and TRBJ2-1; tentatively, D is TRBD2 (6 bases). CDR1 is LGHNA, CDR2 YSLEER, per germline. This CDR3 region has 16 residues. Between the trimmed V and J ends, which lost 1 base and 1 base, there was a span of 11 bases. Here the CDR3 DNA reads TGCGCCAGCAGCCAAGGCCGAGGGAGGTCCTACAATGAGCAGTTCTTC. It is translated as CASSQGRGRSYNEQFF.